This TCR beta chain appears in the sequencing data of a study of OX40 agonist ivuxolimab in advanced cancers. This clone was picked up one time. Produced via immunoSEQ multiplex PCR; TCRdb's table is partial and in-frame only. Among tens of thousands of clones listed, 70% to 90% were seen once. The TCR sequence derives from an adult with an advanced solid tumor such as melanoma, head and neck, liver or kidney cancer. This specimen was CD4+ or CD8+ T cells sorted from blood, taken in a trial of the OX40 agonist ivuxolimab.

The CDR3 spells CASSLGRSGANVLTF. CDR3 nucleotides: TGTGCCAGCAGCTTGGGTCGCTCTGGGGCCAACGTCCTGACTTTC. This rearrangement joins TRBV5-5 to TRBJ2-6; D is uncertain. In germline, CDR1 is SGHKS, CDR2 YYEKEE (reference sequence). The V gene lost 0 bases and the J gene lost 0 bases, with 4 bases spanning the gap. This CDR3 contains 15 residues.